The clone carrying this T cell receptor (beta chain) has just one count. These data originate in a study of human versus mouse CDR3 diversity and MHC coevolution. Measured with immunoSEQ multiplex PCR; TCRdb has only the in-frame clones, and not every one. The repertoire holds tens of thousands of clones, with approximately 94% as singletons. Specimen: naive CD4+ T cells from blood. Subset meaning: CD45RO-negative CD62L-positive naive CD4 T cells. The sequence came from a person between 55 and 69 years old in good health.

The chain's CDR3 is CASSPGGDRAPSRGYTF. CDR3 nucleotide sequence: TGTGCCAGCAGCCCGGGGGGGGACAGGGCTCCTTCTCGGGGCTACACCTTC. V is TRBV9 and J is TRBJ1-2, with 9 nucleotides matching TRBD1. CDR1 is SGDLS, CDR2 YYNGEE, per germline. After removal of 4 bases from V and 8 bases from J, the junction contained 18 bases not matched to a gene. This CDR3 spans 17 amino acids.